These T cell receptor beta chains were read from a single sample in a study of blood T cells in healthy people across ages. Each CDR3 protein gets one entry after TCRdb re-called the 5' RACE reads with MiXCR. The sample carries 700,000 to 850,000 distinct CDR3 sequences, about 36% recorded once. The sequencing sample was made of blood. The receptors originated from a man between 18 and 35 years old in good health. The CDR3 runs from the conserved cysteine through the conserved F or W. A D gene is named only where the DNA matches it firmly. Clone size is not always given. Where it is, it says once, few, many or a class for expanded clones.

J: TRBJ2-3
size: few
D: -
V: TRBV15
CDR3: CATRNLADLMDTQYF
DNA: TGTGCCACCAGGAATTTAGCGGACCTTATGGATACGCAGTATTTT

J: TRBJ2-3
size: few
D: -
V: TRBV15
CDR3: CATFGPTGTDTQYF
DNA: TGTGCCACTTTCGGGCCCACGGGGACAGATACGCAGTATTTT

J: TRBJ1-6
size: few
D: TRBD1
V: TRBV5-1
CDR3: CASSFQQGAHSPLHF
DNA: TGCGCCAGCAGCTTCCAACAGGGGGCTCATTCACCCCTCCACTTT

J: TRBJ1-1
size: -
D: -
V: TRBV30
CDR3: CAWSVGGGAFF
DNA: TGTGCCTGGAGTGTTGGAGGGGGAGCTTTCTTT

J: TRBJ2-1
size: -
D: TRBD2
V: TRBV5-1
CDR3: CASSVGLAGSEQFF
DNA: TGCGCCAGCAGCGTGGGACTAGCGGGGTCTGAGCAGTTCTTC

J: TRBJ1-1
size: -
D: -
V: TRBV9
CDR3: CAGSLGLDPGSEAFF
DNA: TGTGCCGGCTCTCTCGGTTTGGACCCAGGATCCGAGGCTTTCTTT

J: TRBJ2-7
size: few
D: -
V: TRBV29-1
CDR3: CSVRSSAGESYEQYF
DNA: TGCAGCGTTCGGAGTTCGGCAGGGGAATCCTACGAGCAGTACTTC

J: TRBJ1-1
size: -
D: -
V: TRBV6-7
CDR3: CASTKDGHPNTEAFF
DNA: TGTGCCAGCACAAAAGACGGACATCCCAACACTGAAGCTTTCTTT

J: TRBJ2-1
size: -
D: -
V: TRBV13
CDR3: CASSMGQGGNEQFF
DNA: TGTGCCAGCAGCATGGGACAAGGGGGCAATGAGCAGTTCTTC

J: TRBJ1-1
size: -
D: TRBD1
V: TRBV6-5
CDR3: CASSEGQGWSEAFF
DNA: TGTGCCAGCAGTGAAGGACAGGGGTGGTCTGAAGCTTTCTTT

J: TRBJ1-1
size: many
D: -
V: TRBV12-3/TRBV12-4
CDR3: CASSLYGNTEAFF
DNA: TGTGCCAGCAGTTTATACGGGAACACTGAAGCTTTCTTT

J: TRBJ2-7
size: -
D: -
V: TRBV21-1
CDR3: CASIPRGGSYNEQYF
DNA: TGTGCCAGCATTCCCCGGGGGGGGAGTTACAATGAGCAGTACTTC

J: TRBJ1-5
size: -
D: -
V: TRBV7-2
CDR3: CASSFGLTTDNQPQHF
DNA: TGTGCCAGCAGCTTTGGCTTAACCACCGATAATCAGCCCCAGCATTTT

J: TRBJ2-5
size: few
D: TRBD2
V: TRBV12-3/TRBV12-4
CDR3: CASSFGYLAGSQETQYF
DNA: TGTGCCAGCAGTTTTGGCTACCTAGCGGGGAGCCAAGAGACCCAGTACTTC

J: TRBJ1-6
size: -
D: TRBD1
V: TRBV12-3/TRBV12-4
CDR3: CASSTWGQDNSPLHF
DNA: TGTGCCAGCAGTACTTGGGGACAGGACAATTCACCCCTCCACTTT

J: TRBJ1-2
size: few
D: -
V: TRBV28
CDR3: CASLQTQERSAGYTF
DNA: TGTGCCAGCCTACAAACCCAGGAGAGATCGGCGGGCTACACCTTC

J: TRBJ2-4
size: -
D: -
V: TRBV12-3/TRBV12-4
CDR3: CASSSVLRGTKNIQYF
DNA: -

J: TRBJ2-7
size: few
D: TRBD2
V: TRBV9
CDR3: CASSRTSGVTYKQYF
DNA: TGTGCCAGCAGTCGGACTAGCGGGGTAACCTACAAGCAGTACTTC

J: TRBJ2-4
size: -
D: -
V: TRBV15
CDR3: CATSRGGDGKNIQYF
DNA: TGTGCCACCAGCAGAGGGGGGGACGGGAAAAACATTCAGTACTTC

J: TRBJ1-5
size: few
D: -
V: TRBV3-1
CDR3: CASSQAPGNQPQHF
DNA: TGTGCCAGCAGCCAAGCCCCCGGCAATCAGCCCCAGCATTTT

J: TRBJ2-3
size: many
D: TRBD2
V: TRBV20-1
CDR3: CSATLAGGSPDTQYF
DNA: TGCAGTGCCACCTTAGCGGGGGGTTCCCCAGATACGCAGTATTTT

J: TRBJ1-1
size: -
D: -
V: TRBV20-1
CDR3: CSAPPAGVKTEAFF
DNA: TGCAGTGCTCCCCCGGCAGGGGTGAAGACTGAAGCTTTCTTT

J: TRBJ1-2
size: few
D: -
V: TRBV9
CDR3: CASREGDGYTF
DNA: TGTGCCAGCAGGGAGGGGGATGGCTACACCTTC

J: TRBJ1-5
size: -
D: -
V: TRBV7-8
CDR3: CASSPALSGIRNQPQHF
DNA: TGTGCCAGCAGCCCAGCTCTCTCGGGGATCCGTAATCAGCCCCAGCATTTT

J: TRBJ1-6
size: -
D: -
V: TRBV20-1
CDR3: CSATRDTSFSYNSPLHF
DNA: TGCAGTGCTACCCGGGACACAAGCTTCTCCTATAATTCACCCCTCCACTTT

J: TRBJ1-1
size: once
D: TRBD1
V: TRBV28
CDR3: CASSLTLGQEGAFF
DNA: TGTGCCAGCAGTTTAACCCTGGGACAGGAGGGAGCTTTCTTT

J: TRBJ2-7
size: -
D: TRBD2
V: TRBV28
CDR3: CASSTLSGGDSYNEQYF
DNA: TGTGCCAGCAGTACCCTGAGCGGGGGAGACTCCTACAATGAGCAGTACTTC

J: TRBJ1-2
size: few
D: -
V: TRBV4-1
CDR3: CASSQDATAGDYTF
DNA: TGCGCCAGCAGCCAAGATGCGACAGCAGGTGACTACACCTTC

J: TRBJ2-2
size: -
D: -
V: TRBV12-3/TRBV12-4
CDR3: CASRAPGHKTDTGELFF
DNA: TGTGCCAGCAGGGCCCCGGGACACAAGACGGACACCGGGGAGCTGTTTTTT

J: TRBJ1-6
size: -
D: -
V: TRBV5-5
CDR3: CASSLGSGKAPLHF
DNA: TGTGCCAGCAGCTTGGGGTCGGGGAAGGCACCCCTCCACTTT

J: TRBJ1-2
size: many
D: -
V: TRBV7-2
CDR3: CASSLVSPGYTF
DNA: TGTGCCAGCAGCTTAGTATCTCCTGGCTACACCTTC

J: TRBJ2-1
size: -
D: TRBD1
V: TRBV7-2
CDR3: CASSQRQGLDEQFF
DNA: TGTGCCAGCAGCCAAAGACAGGGCCTCGATGAGCAGTTCTTC

J: TRBJ1-2
size: -
D: TRBD1
V: TRBV19
CDR3: CASSIGGAGYGYTF
DNA: TGTGCCAGTAGCATAGGGGGCGCAGGCTATGGCTACACCTTC

J: TRBJ2-5
size: -
D: -
V: TRBV27
CDR3: CASSFTGRQETQYF
DNA: TGTGCCAGCAGTTTTACGGGACGCCAAGAGACCCAGTACTTC

J: TRBJ2-7
size: few
D: TRBD1
V: TRBV9
CDR3: CASSVTRDRSYEQYF
DNA: TGTGCCAGCAGCGTCACCCGGGACAGATCCTACGAGCAGTACTTC

J: TRBJ2-3
size: many
D: TRBD2
V: TRBV20-1
CDR3: CSAGRASGGSDTQYF
DNA: TGCAGTGCTGGGCGGGCTAGCGGGGGATCAGATACGCAGTATTTT

J: TRBJ1-5
size: -
D: -
V: TRBV6-5
CDR3: CASSYSYRNKYSNQPQHF
DNA: TGTGCCAGCAGTTACTCGTACAGAAACAAATATAGCAATCAGCCCCAGCATTTT

J: TRBJ2-3
size: -
D: -
V: TRBV7-3
CDR3: CASSLFGSGTDTQYF
DNA: TGTGCCAGCAGCTTATTCGGGTCGGGCACAGATACGCAGTATTTT

J: TRBJ2-5
size: many
D: TRBD1
V: TRBV7-2
CDR3: CASSRTGQETQYF
DNA: TGTGCCAGCAGCCGGACAGGTCAAGAGACCCAGTACTTC

J: TRBJ2-3
size: -
D: TRBD2
V: TRBV3-1
CDR3: CASSQDLGRYTQYF
DNA: TGTGCCAGCAGCCAAGATCTCGGGAGGTATACGCAGTATTTT

J: TRBJ2-5
size: once
D: TRBD2
V: TRBV7-3
CDR3: CASATSGGAYNEQYF
DNA: TGTGCCAGCGCGACTAGCGGGGGGGCCTATAATGAGCAGTACTTC

J: TRBJ1-1
size: -
D: TRBD1
V: TRBV3-1
CDR3: CASSPAPGTGKNTEAFF
DNA: TGTGCCAGCAGCCCTGCCCCCGGGACAGGAAAGAACACTGAAGCTTTCTTT

J: TRBJ2-1
size: few
D: -
V: TRBV12-3/TRBV12-4
CDR3: CASSPPRWEVYNEQFF
DNA: TGTGCCAGCAGTCCCCCGAGGTGGGAGGTCTACAATGAGCAGTTCTTC

J: TRBJ2-3
size: -
D: TRBD2
V: TRBV20-1
CDR3: CSAQKRLADSTDTQYF
DNA: TGCAGTGCTCAGAAAAGACTAGCGGATAGCACAGATACGCAGTATTTT

J: TRBJ2-6
size: -
D: -
V: TRBV19
CDR3: CASSIDLRVFSSGANVLTF
DNA: TGTGCCAGTAGTATAGATCTAAGGGTCTTTTCCTCTGGGGCCAACGTCCTGACTTTC

J: TRBJ2-3
size: -
D: TRBD1
V: TRBV6-1
CDR3: CASSAGTDTDTQYF
DNA: TGTGCCAGCAGTGCCGGGACAGACACAGATACGCAGTATTTT

J: TRBJ1-1
size: once
D: -
V: TRBV4-1
CDR3: CASSQEWDKNTEAFF
DNA: TGCGCCAGCAGCCAAGAGTGGGACAAGAACACTGAAGCTTTCTTT

J: TRBJ2-1
size: few
D: -
V: TRBV3-1
CDR3: CASSPPGGEYNEQFF
DNA: TGTGCCAGCAGCCCACCGGGGGGCGAATACAATGAGCAGTTCTTC